These 3 T cell receptor beta chains were all obtained from the same sample, sequenced in a study of blood T cell repertoires in COVID-19. Libraries were prepared by immunoSEQ multiplex PCR; TCRdb keeps only in-frame clonotypes and omits some of them. The data contain some 400,000 clones, more than 75% of them singletons. Sequenced material: PBMCs or T cells enriched from blood (not recorded which). The receptors come from a man aged 25 to 45 who had recovered from COVID-19.

The chain uses TRBV7-2 and TRBJ2-3, with TRBD2 matching over 13 bases. V dropped 4 bases and J dropped 5; count of bases not matched to a gene: 6. This CDR3 is 16 amino acids long. CDR1 is SGHTA and CDR2 is FQGNSA in the germline V gene. The CDR3 reads CASSSRTSGGGDTQYF. CDR3 sequence (DNA): TGTGCCAGCAGCTCCCGGACTAGCGGGGGTGGAGATACGCAGTATTTT.

V is TRBV11-2 and J is TRBJ1-6; 9 positions agree with TRBD1. This CDR3 contains 15 residues. In germline, CDR1 is SGHAT, CDR2 FQNNGV. Trimming took 5 bases from V and 7 from J; bases not matched to a gene: 6. In DNA form, the CDR3 reads TGTGCCAGCAGCAGGCGGGACAGGGAAAATTCACCCCTCCACTTT. The encoded protein is CASSRRDRENSPLHF.

This sequence joins TRBV9 and TRBJ2-5, with a possible D match to TRBD2 (5 bases). Germline V gives CDR1 SGDLS, CDR2 YYNGEE. The CDR3 spans 15 residues. Trimming stripped 0 bases from V and 4 bases from J, with 13 bases between. The CDR3, as DNA: TGTGCCAGCAGCGTAGCTATGGGAGCGCGAGAGACCCAGTACTTC. Translated, it gives CASSVAMGARETQYF.